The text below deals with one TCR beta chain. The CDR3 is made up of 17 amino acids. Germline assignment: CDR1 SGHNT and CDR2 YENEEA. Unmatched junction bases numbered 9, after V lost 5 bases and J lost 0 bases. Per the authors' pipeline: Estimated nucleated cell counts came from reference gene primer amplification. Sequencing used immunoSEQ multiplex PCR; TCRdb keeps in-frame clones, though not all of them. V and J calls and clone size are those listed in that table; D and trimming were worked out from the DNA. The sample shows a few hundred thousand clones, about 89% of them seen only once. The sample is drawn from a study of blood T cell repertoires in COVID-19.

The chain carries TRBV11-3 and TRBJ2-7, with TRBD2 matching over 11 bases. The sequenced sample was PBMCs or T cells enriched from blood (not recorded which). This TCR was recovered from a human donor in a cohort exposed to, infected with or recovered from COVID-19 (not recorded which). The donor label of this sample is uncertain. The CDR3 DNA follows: TGTGCCAGCAGCCCCTCGGGACTAGCGGTATCCTCCTACGAGCAGTACTTC. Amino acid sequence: CASSPSGLAVSSYEQYF.